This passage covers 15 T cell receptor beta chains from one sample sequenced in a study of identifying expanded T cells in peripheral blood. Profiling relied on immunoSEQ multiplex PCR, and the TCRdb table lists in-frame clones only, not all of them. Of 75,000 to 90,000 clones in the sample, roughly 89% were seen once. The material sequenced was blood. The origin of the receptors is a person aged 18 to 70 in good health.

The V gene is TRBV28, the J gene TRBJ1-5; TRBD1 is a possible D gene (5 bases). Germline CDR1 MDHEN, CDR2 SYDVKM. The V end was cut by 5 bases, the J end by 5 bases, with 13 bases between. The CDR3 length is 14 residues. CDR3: CASSKNTGYQPQHF. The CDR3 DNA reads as TGTGCCAGCAGTAAAAATACAGGATATCAGCCCCAGCATTTT.

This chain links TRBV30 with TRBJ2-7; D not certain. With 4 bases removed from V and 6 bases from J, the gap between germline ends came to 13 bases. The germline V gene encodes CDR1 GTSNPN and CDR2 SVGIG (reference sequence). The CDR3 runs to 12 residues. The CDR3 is CAWIRAWGEQYF. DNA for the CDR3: TGTGCCTGGATCCGGGCCTGGGGCGAGCAGTACTTC.

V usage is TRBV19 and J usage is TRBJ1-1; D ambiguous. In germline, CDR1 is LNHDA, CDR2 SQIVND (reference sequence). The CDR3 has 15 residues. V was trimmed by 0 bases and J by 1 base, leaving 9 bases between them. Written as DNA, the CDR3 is TGTGCCAGTAGTATAGAGTCCGGGAGGAACACTGAAGCTTTCTTT. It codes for CASSIESGRNTEAFF.

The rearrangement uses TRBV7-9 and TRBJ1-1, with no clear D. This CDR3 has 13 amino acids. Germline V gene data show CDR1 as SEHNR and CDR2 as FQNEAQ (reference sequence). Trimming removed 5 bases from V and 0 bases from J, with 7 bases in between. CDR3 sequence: CASSIDMNTEAFF. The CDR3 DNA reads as TGTGCCAGCAGCATCGATATGAACACTGAAGCTTTCTTT.

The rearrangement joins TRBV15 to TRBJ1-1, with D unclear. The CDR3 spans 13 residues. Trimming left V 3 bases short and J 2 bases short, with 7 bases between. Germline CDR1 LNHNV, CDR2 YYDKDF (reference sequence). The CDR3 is CATSRDGNTEAFF. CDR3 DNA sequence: TGTGCCACCAGCAGGGACGGAAACACTGAAGCTTTCTTT.

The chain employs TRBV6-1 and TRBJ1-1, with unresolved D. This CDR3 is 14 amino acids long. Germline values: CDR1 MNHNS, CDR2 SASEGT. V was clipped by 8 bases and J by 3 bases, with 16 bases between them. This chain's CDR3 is CASGSKFADTEAFF. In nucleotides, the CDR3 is TGTGCCAGCGGCTCGAAGTTCGCGGACACTGAAGCTTTCTTT.

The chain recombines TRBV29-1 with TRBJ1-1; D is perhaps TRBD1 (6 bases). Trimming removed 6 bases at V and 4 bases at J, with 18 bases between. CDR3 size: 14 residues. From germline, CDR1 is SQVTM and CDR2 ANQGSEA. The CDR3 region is CSVTGSGLSTEAFF. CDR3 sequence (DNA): TGCAGCGTCACAGGGAGCGGCTTGAGCACTGAAGCTTTCTTT.

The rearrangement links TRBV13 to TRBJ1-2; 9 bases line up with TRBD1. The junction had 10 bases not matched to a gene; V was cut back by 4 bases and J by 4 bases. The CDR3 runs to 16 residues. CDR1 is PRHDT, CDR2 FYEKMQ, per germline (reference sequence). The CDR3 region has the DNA TGTGCCAGCAGCTCGAGGCGGACAGGGGAGGGCTATGGCTACACCTTC. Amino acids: CASSSRRTGEGYGYTF. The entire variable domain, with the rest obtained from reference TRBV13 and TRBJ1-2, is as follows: AAGVIQSPRHLIKEKRETATLKCYPIPRHDTVYWYQQGPGQDPQFLISFYEKMQSDKGSIPDRFSAQQFSDYHSELNMSSLELGDSALYFCASSSRRTGEGYGYTFGSGTRLTVV.

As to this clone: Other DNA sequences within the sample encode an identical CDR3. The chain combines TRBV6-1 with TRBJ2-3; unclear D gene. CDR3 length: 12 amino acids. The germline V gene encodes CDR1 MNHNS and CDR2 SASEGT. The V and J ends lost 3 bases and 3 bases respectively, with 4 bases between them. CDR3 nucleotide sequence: TGTGCCAGCAGTGATGGGACAGATACGCAGTATTTT. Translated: CASSDGTDTQYF.

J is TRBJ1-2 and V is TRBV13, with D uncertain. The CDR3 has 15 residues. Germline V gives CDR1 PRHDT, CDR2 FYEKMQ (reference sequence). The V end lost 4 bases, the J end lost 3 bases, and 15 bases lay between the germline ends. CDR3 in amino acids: CASSYPFPLDYGYTF. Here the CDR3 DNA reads TGTGCCAGCAGCTACCCCTTCCCGTTAGACTATGGCTACACCTTC.

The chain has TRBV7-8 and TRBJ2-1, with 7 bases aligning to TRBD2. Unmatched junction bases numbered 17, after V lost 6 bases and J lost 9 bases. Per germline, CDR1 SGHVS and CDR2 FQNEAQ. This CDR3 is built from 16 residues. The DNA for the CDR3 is TGTGCCAGCAGTTTGGGATTCGCGGGAGAGTGGCCTGAGCAGTTCTTC. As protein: CASSLGFAGEWPEQFF.

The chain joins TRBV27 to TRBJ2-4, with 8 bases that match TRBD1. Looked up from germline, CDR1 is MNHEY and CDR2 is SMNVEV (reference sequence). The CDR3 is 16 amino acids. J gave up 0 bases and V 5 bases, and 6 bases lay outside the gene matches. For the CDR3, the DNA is TGTGCCAGCAGTCCCGGGACAGGACTAGCCAAAAACATTCAGTACTTC. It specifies CASSPGTGLAKNIQYF.

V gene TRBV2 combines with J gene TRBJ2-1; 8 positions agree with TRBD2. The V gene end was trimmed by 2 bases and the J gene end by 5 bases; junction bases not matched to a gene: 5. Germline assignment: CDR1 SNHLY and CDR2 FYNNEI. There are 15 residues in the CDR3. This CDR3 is CASSERLAGHNEQFF. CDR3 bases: TGTGCCAGCAGTGAACGCCTAGCGGGCCACAATGAGCAGTTCTTC.

CDR3 residues: CASSFRPAELSLHF. CDR3 sequence (DNA): TGTGCCAGCAGCTTTCGTCCGGCGGAATTGTCCCTCCACTTT. The chain links TRBV11-2 to TRBJ1-6; no clear D. The CDR3 is made up of 14 amino acids. Trimming stripped 3 bases from V and 14 bases from J, with 17 bases between. CDR1 and CDR2 from the germline V gene are SGHAT and FQNNGV.

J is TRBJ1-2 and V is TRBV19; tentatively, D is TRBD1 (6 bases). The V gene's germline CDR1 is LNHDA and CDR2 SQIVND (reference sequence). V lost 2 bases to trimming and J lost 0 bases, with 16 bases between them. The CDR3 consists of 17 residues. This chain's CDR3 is CASSIPDRFLSNYGYTF. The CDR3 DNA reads TGTGCCAGTAGTATACCTGACAGGTTTCTATCTAACTATGGCTACACCTTC.